This TCR beta chain was captured by sequencing in a study of blood T cells in healthy people across ages. Trimming cost V 1 base and J 4 bases; bases outside gene matches: 3. The CDR3 spans 15 residues. Germline loops: CDR1 LGHDT, CDR2 YNNKEL (reference sequence). Primers used in a second PCR of roughly 6 to 12 cycles were a sample-barcoded 5' primer and a J-beta primer mix. TCRdb passed the 5' RACE reads through MiXCR, listing each CDR3 protein once. The sample consists of approximately 580,000 distinct CDR3 sequences, about 25% of them appearing once. The sample holds a few counts of this clonotype. These data also featured in a second study, about T cells of mothers and their children.

Sequencing was carried out using blood. The chain is built from TRBV3-1 and TRBJ2-2, with 7 bases identical to TRBD1. The receptor was isolated from a boy between 10 and 17 years old in good health. The CDR3 is CASSQVSGGTGELFF. DNA of the CDR3: TGTGCCAGCAGCCAAGTCTCAGGGGGCACCGGGGAGCTGTTTTTT.